This T cell receptor beta chain was identified during a study of blood T cells in healthy people across ages. Alongside a J-beta primer mix, a sample-barcoded 5' primer served in a second PCR lasting roughly 7 to 11 cycles. MiXCR, run by TCRdb on the 5' RACE reads, gives a single entry per CDR3 protein. The sample yields 650,000 to 1,000,000 distinct CDR3 sequences, 35% to 40% seen once. The CDR3 sequence is 16 residues long. The germline V gene encodes CDR1 SEHNR and CDR2 FQNEAQ (reference sequence). Trimming left V 4 bases short and J 3 bases short, with 16 bases between. The chain combines TRBV7-9 with TRBJ2-1, with D unclear. The clonotype originates from a man aged 18 to 29 in good health. The sequencing sample was made of blood. The CDR3 is CASSSPAVALYNEQFF. The DNA for the CDR3 is TGTGCCAGCAGCTCCCCAGCAGTCGCCCTCTACAATGAGCAGTTCTTC.